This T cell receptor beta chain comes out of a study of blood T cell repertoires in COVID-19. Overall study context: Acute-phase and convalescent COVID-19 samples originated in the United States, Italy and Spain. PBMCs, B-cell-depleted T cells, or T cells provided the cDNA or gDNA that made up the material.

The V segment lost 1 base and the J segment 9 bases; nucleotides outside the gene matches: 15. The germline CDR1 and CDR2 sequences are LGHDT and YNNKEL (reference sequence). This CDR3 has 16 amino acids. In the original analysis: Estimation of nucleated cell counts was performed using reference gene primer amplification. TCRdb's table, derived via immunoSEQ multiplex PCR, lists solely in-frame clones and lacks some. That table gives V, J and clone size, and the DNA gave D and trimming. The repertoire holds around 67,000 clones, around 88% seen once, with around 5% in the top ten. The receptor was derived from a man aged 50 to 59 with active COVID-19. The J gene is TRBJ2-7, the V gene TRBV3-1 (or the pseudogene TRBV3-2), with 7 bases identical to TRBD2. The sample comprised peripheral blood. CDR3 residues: CASSQVGGAGRGRQYF. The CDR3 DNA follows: TGTGCCAGCAGCCAAGTCGGGGGAGCGGGGAGGGGTCGGCAGTACTTC.